The 20 T cell receptor beta chains below were found in one sample sequenced in a study of CD8+CD57+ T cells in acquired aplastic anemia. TCR beta VDJ and CDR3 profiling used genomic DNA as template. TCRdb recomputed calls from the reads with MiXCR, one row per CDR3 protein. Of 110,000 or so distinct CDR3 sequences detected, about half appear once; the ten largest clones hold around 32%. Material for sequencing was sorted CD4+, CD8+, or CD8+CD57+ T cells (not recorded which) from PBMCs. These receptors came from a human donor in good health, serving as a control.

Ten or more counts support this clonotype. The rearrangement joins TRBV4-3 to TRBJ2-1; tentative D call: TRBD2 (5 bases). The germline CDR1 and CDR2 sequences are LGHNA and YSLEER. The CDR3 is 15 residues long. The V and J ends lost 0 bases and 2 bases respectively, with 8 bases between them. CDR3 bases: TGCGCCAGCAGCCAAGATCGGACTGCCTACAATGAGCAGTTCTTC. It translates to CASSQDRTAYNEQFF.

The table lists this clonotype with a few counts. The chain couples TRBV10-3 to TRBJ2-3, with D maybe TRBD1 (6 bases). Trimming took off 8 bases at V and 0 bases at J, with 15 bases between the two ends. Germline loops: CDR1 ENHRY, CDR2 SYGVKD. The CDR3 has 15 residues. The CDR3 sequence: CAIGPGAGSTDTQYF. The CDR3 DNA reads as TGTGCCATCGGACCAGGGGCGGGTAGCACAGATACGCAGTATTTT.

The sample holds many counts of this clonotype. V is TRBV10-3 and J is TRBJ2-7; D uncertain. This CDR3 contains 12 residues. Trimming removed 4 bases from V and 6 bases from J, with 10 bases in between. The V gene's germline CDR1 is ENHRY and CDR2 SYGVKD. The CDR3 sequence: CAISGERAEQYF. The CDR3 nucleotides read TGTGCCATCAGTGGTGAAAGGGCCGAGCAGTACTTC.

In its sample, this clonotype was seen a few times. The chain uses TRBV11-1 and TRBJ1-2, with 11 bases identical to TRBD1. The CDR3 is made up of 16 amino acids. Trimming took 3 bases from V and 8 from J; bases not matched to a gene: 11. CDR1 is SGHAT, CDR2 FQDESV, per germline (reference sequence). CDR3 nucleotides: TGTGCCAGCAGCTTGGGAGGACAGGGGGCGAGGAACGGCTACACCTTC. Translation: CASSLGGQGARNGYTF.

This clonotype was observed a handful of times. A clone one base away is much larger, so this may be a read error. The genes are TRBV4-3 and TRBJ1-5; D remains ambiguous. There are 16 residues in the CDR3. V was trimmed by 4 bases and J by 6 bases, leaving 19 bases between them. Germline-derived CDR1 and CDR2 are LGHNA and YSLEER. As DNA, the CDR3 is TGCGCCAGCAGCCCTAGTGTGGCCCGCACGGGTCAGCCCCAGCATTTT. Encoded protein: CASSPSVARTGQPQHF.

The chain is built from TRBV28 and TRBJ2-5, with D perhaps matching TRBD2 (5 bases). Trimming removed 4 bases at V and 3 bases at J, with 9 bases between. Germline assignment: CDR1 MDHEN and CDR2 SYDVKM. The CDR3 covers 13 residues. The CDR3 loop is CASSYMREETQYF. CDR3 nucleotide sequence: TGTGCCAGCAGTTATATGCGGGAAGAGACCCAGTACTTC.

This clonotype was observed a handful of times. This chain uses TRBV25-1 with TRBJ2-3, with D unresolved. The germline CDR1 and CDR2 sequences are MGHDK and SYGVNS. The CDR3 is made up of 14 amino acids. V was shortened by 6 bases and J by 0 bases, with 10 bases between the two germline ends. Written as DNA, the CDR3 is TGTGCCAGCAGGGGGTCAGCAAGCACAGATACGCAGTATTTT. Translation gives CASRGSASTDTQYF.

This clonotype appeared a few times. This sequence joins TRBV20-1 and TRBJ2-3; TRBD1 is a possible D gene (6 bases). V was shortened by 6 bases and J by 1 base, with 14 bases between the two germline ends. Germline V gene data show CDR1 as DFQATT and CDR2 as SNEGSKA (reference sequence). The CDR3 has 14 residues. The CDR3 is CSAEVGAGTDTQYF. The CDR3 DNA sequence: TGCAGTGCCGAGGTGGGGGCCGGCACAGATACGCAGTATTTT.

The V and J genes are TRBV2 and TRBJ2-7; a weak D match, TRBD1 (5 bases). This CDR3 region has 12 residues. Per germline, CDR1 SNHLY and CDR2 FYNNEI. The V end was cut by 5 bases, the J end by 3 bases, with 8 bases between. CDR3 nucleotides: TGTGCCAGCAGTTGGACACTCTACGAGCAGTACTTC. Protein: CASSWTLYEQYF.

Comment on this clonotype: A much larger clonotype is one base distant, so this may be a read error. The conserved final phenylalanine or tryptophan is absent from the CDR3, which likely points to a read error. The V call is TRBV6-1, the J call TRBJ2-1, with TRBD1 matching 9 bases. The CDR3 runs to 14 residues. The V segment lost 6 bases and the J segment 8 bases; nucleotides outside the gene matches: 8. Germline CDR1 reads MNHNS; CDR2 reads SASEGT. In DNA, the CDR3 is TGTGCCAGCAGACCCGGGACAGGGTCCCATGAGCAGTTCCTC. It specifies CASRPGTGSHEQFL.

The genes are TRBV2 and TRBJ2-1, with 9 bases that match TRBD1. Losses at the gene ends were 6 bases for V and 4 bases for J; bases not matched to a gene: 4. The CDR3 is 14 amino acids. Germline CDR1 reads SNHLY; CDR2 reads FYNNEI. The CDR3 reads CASRRQGVYNEQFF. The CDR3 nucleotides read TGTGCCAGCAGAAGACAGGGGGTATACAATGAGCAGTTCTTC.

V usage is TRBV3-1 and J usage is TRBJ2-7, with 9 bases that match TRBD1. This CDR3 region has 15 residues. CDR1 and CDR2 (germline): LGHDT, YNNKEL (reference sequence). The J segment lost 3 bases and the V segment lost 5 bases, leaving 8 bases of the junction unmatched. CDR3 sequence (DNA): TGTGCCAGCAGCGCTTCCGGGACAGGGCACTACGAGCAGTACTTC. Translating it yields CASSASGTGHYEQYF.

The chain employs TRBV29-1 and TRBJ2-7; 9 bases map to TRBD1. The J segment lost 4 bases and the V segment lost 4 bases, leaving 8 bases of the junction unmatched. Germline CDR1 and CDR2: SQVTM and ANQGSEA. This CDR3 comprises 14 residues. CDR3 region: CSVVDGTGPYEQYF. The CDR3 DNA reads TGCAGCGTTGTTGACGGGACAGGGCCGTACGAGCAGTACTTC.

The chain employs TRBV12-3 or TRBV12-4 and TRBJ2-7, with 7 nucleotides matching TRBD1. V was pared by 4 bases and J by 0 bases, with 9 bases of the junction left unmatched. The CDR3 covers 16 residues. CDR3 amino acids: CASSSPSDRISYEQYF. CDR3 DNA sequence: TGTGCCAGCAGTTCGCCCTCGGACAGGATCTCCTACGAGCAGTACTTC.

This chain uses TRBV20-1 with TRBJ1-5; D remains unclear. CDR1 DFQATT and CDR2 SNEGSKA come from the germline V gene (reference sequence). The V and J ends lost 3 bases and 0 bases respectively, with 9 bases between them. CDR3 size: 14 residues. The CDR3 DNA reads as TGCAGTGCTAGGAGGCAGTATAGCAATCAGCCCCAGCATTTT. It is translated as CSARRQYSNQPQHF.

For this clonotype: This clone may be a read error of a much larger clone one base away. The CDR3 DNA is TGTGCCAGCAGCTTAGGGTGTGAGCGGGGGGGCTCTAATGAGCAGTTCTTC. Translated: CASSLGCERGGSNEQFF. The chain links TRBV13 to TRBJ2-1; 10 bases fit TRBD2. Per germline, CDR1 PRHDT and CDR2 FYEKMQ (reference sequence). Losses at the gene ends were 0 bases for V and 7 bases for J; bases not matched to a gene: 9. This CDR3 has 17 amino acids.

This clonotype was seen a handful of times. V and J are TRBV29-1 and TRBJ1-2; D not resolved. V lost 3 bases and J 0 bases, leaving 8 bases between the germline ends. The CDR3 is 13 residues long. Germline V gene data show CDR1 as SQVTM and CDR2 as ANQGSEA. In nucleotides, the CDR3 is TGCAGCGTTGAGACATCAGCTAACTATGGCTACACCTTC. Protein sequence: CSVETSANYGYTF.

This clonotype has a count of ten or more. The chain employs TRBV19 and TRBJ1-2, with 7 bases identical to TRBD1. Per germline, CDR1 LNHDA and CDR2 SQIVND (reference sequence). This CDR3 region has 14 residues. The junction had 7 bases not matched to a gene; V was cut back by 8 bases and J by 1 base. The CDR3 DNA sequence: TGTGCCAGTGATCCGACAGGGTTTAACTATGGCTACACCTTC. This codes for CASDPTGFNYGYTF. Supplemented by reference TRBV19 and TRBJ1-2, the full variable domain reads DGGITQSPKYLFRKEGQNVTLSCEQNLNHDAMYWYRQDPGQGLRLIYYSQIVNDFQKGDIAEGYSVSREKKESFPLTVTSAQKNPTAFYLCASDPTGFNYGYTFGSGTRLTVV.

The genes are TRBV25-1 and TRBJ1-6, with 10 bases identical to TRBD1. J gave up 6 bases and V 4 bases, and 9 bases lay outside the gene matches. Germline assignment: CDR1 MGHDK and CDR2 SYGVNS. The CDR3 loop spans 17 amino acids. In DNA form, the CDR3 reads TGTGCCAGCAGTGGCCTAATGGGGACAGGGGTTAATTCACCCCTCCACTTT. Translated: CASSGLMGTGVNSPLHF.

V usage is TRBV24-1 and J usage is TRBJ2-1, with a tentative D call TRBD1 (5 bases). Germline assignment: CDR1 KGHDR and CDR2 SFDVKD. Between the trimmed V and J ends, which lost 2 bases and 0 bases, there was a span of 7 bases. The CDR3 sequence is 15 residues long. CDR3 nucleotide sequence: TGTGCCACCAGTGATTCGGACATCTCCTACAATGAGCAGTTCTTC. Its protein is CATSDSDISYNEQFF.